This is a list of T cell receptor beta chains from one sample in a study of HIV-infected patients and healthy controls. TCRdb itself ran the 5' RACE reads through MiXCR, one entry per CDR3 protein. The sample holds around 67,000 distinct CDR3 sequences, 16% seen once. Sequenced sample: CD4+ T cells from blood. These receptors were taken from a human donor in good health. Both conserved end residues are part of each CDR3. The D gene is left open where the match is weak. Not every row has a clone size; where given, it reads once, few, many or a size class.

j_call clone_size v_call d_call cdr3_nt cdr3_aa
TRBJ2-3 many TRBV20-1 TRBD2 TGCAGTGCTAGAGTTCCAAGCGGGAGCAGAGATACGCAGTATTTT CSARVPSGSRDTQYF
TRBJ1-5 few TRBV30 . TGTGCCTGGAGTACAGGGAACCCTAGCAATCAGCCCCAGCATTTT CAWSTGNPSNQPQHF
TRBJ2-1 . TRBV19 TRBD2 TGTGCCAGTAAAACTAGCGGGAGTTGGAATGAGCAGTTCTTC CASKTSGSWNEQFF
TRBJ2-2 few TRBV3-1 . TGTGCCAGCAGCCTTAGCGGTTCCGCGAACACCGGGGAGCTGTTTTTT CASSLSGSANTGELFF
TRBJ2-7 . TRBV6-2/TRBV6-3 TRBD2 TGTGCCAGCAGTCGAACTAGCGGGAGCTACGAGCAGTACTTC CASSRTSGSYEQYF
TRBJ2-3 . TRBV14 TRBD2 TGTGCCAGCAGCCAAAGATATGTAGCGGGAGTTCCAGATACGCAGTATTTT CASSQRYVAGVPDTQYF
TRBJ2-1 few TRBV10-3 . TGTGCCATCAGTGAGTCCCCCTGGGAGACCGGTGAGCAGTTCTTC CAISESPWETGEQFF
TRBJ1-1 . TRBV12-3/TRBV12-4 . TGTGCCAGCAGTTTGGAGCCGGGTCGCACTGAAGCTTTCTTT CASSLEPGRTEAFF
TRBJ2-7 many TRBV5-1 . TGCGCCAGCAGCTTACGCCGGGACGGATACTCCTACGAGCAGTACTTC CASSLRRDGYSYEQYF
TRBJ2-3 few TRBV5-1 TRBD1 TGCGCCAGCAGAAAACAGGGGAGCACAGATACGCAGTATTTT CASRKQGSTDTQYF
TRBJ1-1 many TRBV4-2 . TGTGCCAGCAGCCAAGATCGATCCAGGCGGAACACTGAAGCTTTCTTT CASSQDRSRRNTEAFF
TRBJ2-1 . TRBV7-3 . TGTGCCAGCAGCACCGACAGAAATGAGCAGTTCTTC CASSTDRNEQFF
TRBJ2-5 many TRBV7-2 . TGTGCCAGCGGGGAGACCCAGTACTTC CASGETQYF
TRBJ2-7 many TRBV2 TRBD2 TGTGCCAGCAGTGGGAGGGTAGCGGGGGACTACGAGCAGTACTTC CASSGRVAGDYEQYF
TRBJ2-3 few TRBV7-2 TRBD2 TGTGCCAGCAGGGGCTCAAGCGGGAGGCCAGATACGCAGTATTTT CASRGSSGRPDTQYF
TRBJ2-5 many TRBV5-6 . TGTGCCAGCAGCTTTTCCCCAGGAACACGCGGGGAGACCCAGTACTTC CASSFSPGTRGETQYF
TRBJ2-2 . TRBV9 . TGTGCCAGCAGCGTAGAATTTCCCGGGGAGCTGTTTTTT CASSVEFPGELFF
TRBJ2-7 . TRBV29-1 . TGCAGCGTCGGGTTTACCTACGAGCAGTACTTC CSVGFTYEQYF
TRBJ2-5 once TRBV5-4 TRBD2 TGTGCCAGCAGCTTGCCTAGCGGGAGCTTAGAGACCCAGTACTTC CASSLPSGSLETQYF
TRBJ2-5 . TRBV12-3/TRBV12-4 . TGTGCCAGCAGACCCCAGGGACCTCGAGGGACCCAGTACTTC CASRPQGPRGTQYF
TRBJ1-4 few TRBV6-1 . TGTGCCAGCAGTATCCGGGCCGGGGAAAGCAGTGAAAAACTGTTTTTT CASSIRAGESSEKLFF